This TCR beta chain was sequenced in a study of shared clonotypes between healthy human individuals. The CDR3 consists of 17 residues. Germline CDR1 reads LNHDA; CDR2 reads SQIVND (reference sequence). The V end lost 9 bases, the J end lost 0 bases, and 22 bases lay between the germline ends. Clones were read by immunoSEQ multiplex PCR, and TCRdb kept only the in-frame ones, dropping some. There are about 2.3 million clones in the sample; around 93% occur only once, and 0.37% lies in the top ten. The sample taken for sequencing was naive CD4+ T cells from PBMCs. The subset here: CD45RA+ positively selected. The gene calls are TRBV19 and TRBJ2-3; unclear D gene. This clonotype was sampled from a man between 18 and 29 years old in good health. Some clones in this sample may be carry-over from other donors' samples. As DNA, the CDR3 is TGTGCCAGACCGCCCACTACTACCATATACAGCACAGATACGCAGTATTTT. It codes for CARPPTTTIYSTDTQYF.